Presented here are 25 T cell receptor beta chains from one specimen sequenced in a study of blood T cell repertoires in COVID-19. Data came from immunoSEQ multiplex PCR; TCRdb stores just in-frame clones and leaves some out. The repertoire holds approximately 200,000 clones, with about 90% as singletons. Sequences were obtained from PBMCs or T cells enriched from blood (not recorded which). These receptors were collected from a man aged 25-40 years who had recovered from COVID-19.

The chain joins TRBV7-2 to TRBJ1-2; D is ambiguous. Germline loops: CDR1 SGHTA, CDR2 FQGNSA. V was shortened by 6 bases and J by 1 base, with 15 bases between the two germline ends. This CDR3 contains 15 residues. The CDR3 is CASSITGGNNYGYTF. CDR3 DNA: TGTGCCAGCAGTATCACGGGAGGCAATAACTATGGCTACACCTTC. The entire variable domain, with the rest obtained from reference TRBV7-2 and TRBJ1-2, is as follows: GAGVSQSPSNKVTEKGKDVELRCDPISGHTALYWYRQSLGQGLEFLIYFQGNSAPDKSGLPSDRFSAERTGGSVSTLTIQRTQQEDSAVYLCASSITGGNNYGYTFGSGTRLTVV.

This chain uses TRBV10-2 with TRBJ2-7; tentative D call: TRBD2 (7 bases). Germline CDR1 WSHSY, CDR2 SAAADI. Trimming stripped 6 bases from V and 1 base from J, with 19 bases between. The CDR3 covers 16 residues. CDR3 in DNA: TGCGCCAGCAGCCTCAAATGGGGGCGGGGGTCCTACGAGCAGTACTTC. Translated, it gives CASSLKWGRGSYEQYF.

The chain uses TRBV6-2 or TRBV6-3 and TRBJ2-1; D is ambiguous. This CDR3 contains 12 residues. CDR1 is MNHEY and CDR2 is SVGEGT in the germline V gene. Trimming removed 3 bases from V and 10 bases from J, with 10 bases in between. The CDR3 sequence is CASSYSRREQFF. The DNA for the CDR3 is TGTGCCAGCAGTTATTCCCGGAGAGAGCAGTTCTTC.

This clone was picked up a small number of times. The V gene is TRBV18, the J gene TRBJ1-5; 7 bases agree with TRBD1. The V segment lost 5 bases and the J segment 1 base; nucleotides outside the gene matches: 5. Per the germline V gene, CDR1 is KGHSH and CDR2 is LQKENI. CDR3 length: 15 residues. The chain's CDR3 is CASSARTGSNQPQHF. The CDR3 coding sequence is TGTGCCAGCTCAGCCCGGACAGGAAGCAATCAGCCCCAGCATTTT.

This chain uses TRBV7-2 with TRBJ1-5; D possibly corresponds to TRBD1 (6 bases). V lost 5 bases, J lost 6 bases, and 23 bases lay in between. CDR1 is SGHTA and CDR2 is FQGNSA in the germline V gene. This CDR3 region has 17 residues. DNA for the CDR3: TGTGCCAGCAGCCATAAGACAGGTCTCTATGGTGGTCAGCCCCAGCATTTT. Amino acids: CASSHKTGLYGGQPQHF.

The chain is built from TRBV21-1 and TRBJ1-2; the D call of TRBD1 is as the table states it, not checked on the DNA. TRBV21-1 is assigned pseudogene status. This CDR3 comprises 13 residues. The CDR3 bases are TGTGCCAGCAGCGAACAGGGGGTTTATGGCTACACCTTC. It specifies CASSEQGVYGYTF.

This chain joins TRBV18 and TRBJ1-1; D may be TRBD1 (5 bases). The V gene lost 3 bases and the J gene lost 5 bases, with 16 bases spanning the gap. CDR1 KGHSH and CDR2 LQKENI come from the germline V gene. The CDR3 is 15 residues long. The CDR3 coding sequence is TGTGCCAGCTCACCTCGACAGCTGGAGGGTACTGAAGCTTTCTTT. It translates to CASSPRQLEGTEAFF.

In its sample, this clone was seen once. The chain couples TRBV19 to TRBJ1-5; no clear D gene. The V gene's germline CDR1 is LNHDA and CDR2 SQIVND (reference sequence). The V gene lost 3 bases and the J gene lost 0 bases, with 15 bases spanning the gap. The length of the CDR3 is 17 residues. The CDR3 DNA sequence: TGTGCCAGTAGTATTACCGGGTCTTACTATAGCAATCAGCCCCAGCATTTT. This codes for CASSITGSYYSNQPQHF. The entire variable domain, with the rest obtained from reference TRBV19 and TRBJ1-5, is as follows: DGGITQSPKYLFRKEGQNVTLSCEQNLNHDAMYWYRQDPGQGLRLIYYSQIVNDFQKGDIAEGYSVSREKKESFPLTVTSAQKNPTAFYLCASSITGSYYSNQPQHFGDGTRLSIL.

V is TRBV19 and J is TRBJ1-5; D remains ambiguous. The CDR3 is 16 residues long. V was cut by 0 bases and J by 0 bases, with 9 bases left in between. Germline V gene data show CDR1 as LNHDA and CDR2 as SQIVND (reference sequence). CDR3 sequence: CASSIDRLTSNQPQHF. The CDR3, as DNA: TGTGCCAGTAGTATAGACAGACTAACTAGCAATCAGCCCCAGCATTTT.

The chain employs TRBV14 and TRBJ2-1; weak D call: TRBD2 (5 bases). This CDR3 has 16 amino acids. CDR1 and CDR2 from the germline V gene are SGHDN and FVKESK. Trimming stripped 0 bases from V and 8 bases from J, with 17 bases between. In DNA form, the CDR3 reads TGTGCCAGCAGCCAAGAGGGAGCGTTTAGTTTACATGAGCAGTTCTTC. It specifies CASSQEGAFSLHEQFF. Full variable domain (remainder filled in from reference TRBV14 and TRBJ2-1): EAGVTQFPSHSVIEKGQTVTLRCDPISGHDNLYWYRRVMGKEIKFLLHFVKESKQDESGMPNNRFLAERTGGTYSTLKVQPAELEDSGVYFCASSQEGAFSLHEQFFGPGTRLTVL.

The chain uses TRBV29-1 and TRBJ1-1; D possibly corresponds to TRBD1 (5 bases). Germline V lookup: CDR1 SQVTM, CDR2 ANQGSEA. The V gene lost 4 bases and the J gene lost 5 bases, with 17 bases spanning the gap. This CDR3 is built from 14 residues. The CDR3 is CSVVGGKGTTEAFF. The CDR3 DNA sequence: TGCAGCGTTGTGGGGGGGAAAGGAACAACTGAAGCTTTCTTT. The whole variable domain, remainder taken from reference TRBV29-1 and TRBJ1-1, is SAVISQKPSRDICQRGTSLTIQCQVDSQVTMMFWYRQQPGQSLTLIATANQGSEATYESGFVIDKFPISRPNLTFSTLTVSNMSPEDSSIYLCSVVGGKGTTEAFFGQGTRLTVV.

CDR3 amino acids: CASTQLKGAWAPYNEQFF. In DNA, the CDR3 is TGTGCCAGCACCCAGTTAAAGGGGGCATGGGCCCCTTACAATGAGCAGTTCTTC. The J gene is TRBJ2-1, the V gene TRBV3-1 (or the pseudogene TRBV3-2), with TRBD1 matching over 7 bases. Germline V CDR1 and CDR2: LGHDT, YNNKEL (reference sequence). J was trimmed by 4 bases and V by 7 bases; bases with no gene match: 19. This CDR3 has 18 residues.

This clone has a handful of counts. The chain combines TRBV6-2 or TRBV6-3 with TRBJ2-2, with a tentative D call TRBD1 (5 bases). CDR3 length: 13 amino acids. V was clipped by 4 bases and J by 5 bases, with 8 bases between them. The V gene's germline CDR1 is MNHEY and CDR2 SVGEGT. Written as DNA, the CDR3 is TGTGCCAGCAGTTCCAGGGAAACCGGGGAGCTGTTTTTT. Protein: CASSSRETGELFF.

The gene calls are TRBV5-1 and TRBJ1-1, with TRBD1 as a possible D gene (5 bases). Per germline, CDR1 SGHRS and CDR2 YFSETQ. Between the trimmed V and J ends, which lost 6 bases and 0 bases, there was a span of 15 bases. CDR3 length equals 15 residues. This CDR3 is CASNQGRAVNTEAFF. The CDR3 nucleotides read TGCGCCAGCAACCAGGGCAGGGCTGTGAACACTGAAGCTTTCTTT.

The rearrangement links TRBV11-3 to TRBJ2-1; 10 nucleotides match TRBD2. V shed 4 bases, J shed 8 bases, and the junction held 11 bases outside the gene matches. This CDR3 has 16 residues. Germline CDR1 and CDR2: SGHNT and YENEEA. CDR3: CASSSQSSGGFDEQFF. The DNA for the CDR3 is TGTGCCAGCAGCTCTCAGTCTAGCGGGGGATTCGATGAGCAGTTCTTC.

This chain connects TRBV2 to TRBJ2-1; 8 bases agree with TRBD2. The length of the CDR3 is 12 residues. V was pared by 4 bases and J by 11 bases, with 4 bases of the junction left unmatched. From germline, CDR1 is SNHLY and CDR2 FYNNEI. CDR3 amino acids: CASSGLAIKQFF. The CDR3 DNA reads as TGTGCCAGCAGTGGACTAGCGATTAAGCAGTTCTTC.

V usage is TRBV9 and J usage is TRBJ2-3; 7 nucleotides align to TRBD2. CDR3 length: 15 residues. Germline V gene data show CDR1 as SGDLS and CDR2 as YYNGEE. The junction had 10 bases not matched to a gene; V was cut back by 5 bases and J by 4 bases. The CDR3 sequence is CASRRGLEVSDTQYF. The DNA of the CDR3 is TGTGCCAGCAGGCGAGGACTAGAAGTTTCAGATACGCAGTATTTT. The complete variable domain, with remaining parts taken from reference TRBV9 and TRBJ2-3, reads DSGVTQTPKHLITATGQRVTLRCSPRSGDLSVYWYQQSLDQGLQFLIQYYNGEERAKGNILERFSAQQFPDLHSELNLSSLELGDSALYFCASRRGLEVSDTQYFGPGTRLTVL.

This sequence joins TRBV24-1 and TRBJ2-5; D is possibly TRBD1 (6 bases). Trimming took 3 bases from V and 2 from J, leaving 12 bases between them. The CDR3 is 15 amino acids. Germline CDR1 KGHDR, CDR2 SFDVKD. The CDR3 spells CATSDNRVGQETQYF. CDR3 nucleotides: TGTGCCACCAGTGATAACAGGGTGGGGCAAGAGACCCAGTACTTC.

This clone was seen just once. The V call is TRBV5-8, the J call TRBJ2-1, with D possibly being TRBD1 (6 bases). This CDR3 has 13 residues. The V gene's germline CDR1 is SGHTS and CDR2 YDEGEE. The V end was cut by 2 bases, the J end by 6 bases, with 9 bases between. As DNA, the CDR3 is TGTGCCAGCAGCTTTGCAGGGGCCAATGAGCAGTTCTTC. It codes for CASSFAGANEQFF.

The genes are TRBV6-4 and TRBJ2-1; 10 nucleotides agree with TRBD2. Losses at the gene ends were 4 bases for V and 4 bases for J; bases not matched to a gene: 4. From germline, CDR1 is MRHNA and CDR2 SNTAGT. This CDR3 region has 15 residues. CDR3 nucleotide sequence: TGTGCCAGCAGTGTGACTAGCGGGTTTTACAATGAGCAGTTCTTC. Translation gives CASSVTSGFYNEQFF.

The chain carries TRBV18 and TRBJ1-6; unclear D gene. Per the germline V gene, CDR1 is KGHSH and CDR2 is LQKENI. V gave up 2 bases and J gave up 4 bases, with 9 bases separating them. The CDR3 sequence is 15 residues long. The CDR3 DNA reads TGTGCCAGCTCACCAAGTACGGGTTATAATTCACCCCTCCACTTT. Protein sequence: CASSPSTGYNSPLHF.

The gene calls are TRBV7-2 and TRBJ2-7; tentatively, D is TRBD1 (5 bases). The CDR3 has 14 amino acids. Trimming took 1 base from V and 3 from J, leaving 10 bases between them. Germline assignment: CDR1 SGHTA and CDR2 FQGNSA. The CDR3 nucleotides read TGTGCCAGCAGCTTAGGCGCAGGGTACTACGAGCAGTACTTC. This codes for CASSLGAGYYEQYF.

The chain couples TRBV11-2 to TRBJ2-3; 9 bases agree with TRBD2. V was clipped by 6 bases and J by 0 bases; unmatched bases: 7. Germline-derived CDR1 and CDR2 are SGHAT and FQNNGV. The CDR3 totals 16 residues. The CDR3 nucleotides are TGTGCCAGCAGACCCGGACTAGCGATAAGCACAGATACGCAGTATTTT. It yields the protein CASRPGLAISTDTQYF.

The chain is built from TRBV27 and TRBJ1-5; tentative D call: TRBD1 (5 bases). Germline CDR1 MNHEY, CDR2 SMNVEV (reference sequence). Trimming removed 4 bases from V and 6 bases from J, with 10 bases in between. The CDR3 has 13 residues. CDR3 residues: CASSWQGGQPQHF. The CDR3, as DNA: TGTGCCAGCAGTTGGCAGGGCGGTCAGCCCCAGCATTTT.

This chain joins TRBV15 and TRBJ1-4; TRBD1 might be the D (5 bases). Trimming took off 3 bases at V and 8 bases at J, with 16 bases between the two ends. Germline V gene lookup returns CDR1 LNHNV and CDR2 YYDKDF (reference sequence). The CDR3 runs 15 residues. DNA for the CDR3: TGTGCCACCAGCAGGGGCAGGGAAGGTCGGGAAAAACTGTTTTTT. This encodes CATSRGREGREKLFF.